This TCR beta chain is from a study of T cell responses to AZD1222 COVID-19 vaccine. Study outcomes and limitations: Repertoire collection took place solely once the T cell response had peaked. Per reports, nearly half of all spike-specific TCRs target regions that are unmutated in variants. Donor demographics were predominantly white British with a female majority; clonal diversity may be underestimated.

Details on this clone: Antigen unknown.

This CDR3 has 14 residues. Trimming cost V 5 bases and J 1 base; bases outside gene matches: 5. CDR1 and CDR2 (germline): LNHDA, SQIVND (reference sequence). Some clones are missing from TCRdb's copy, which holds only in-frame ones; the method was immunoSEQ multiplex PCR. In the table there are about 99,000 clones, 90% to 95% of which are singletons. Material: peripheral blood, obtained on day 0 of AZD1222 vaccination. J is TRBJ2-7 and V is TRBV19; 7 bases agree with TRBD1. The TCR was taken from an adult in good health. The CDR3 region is CASSLRDRSYEQYF. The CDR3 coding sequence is TGTGCCAGTAGTCTCCGGGACAGATCCTACGAGCAGTACTTC.